This TCR beta chain is from a study of T cells in Graves' hyperthyroidism and ophthalmopathy. The authors deemed Graves' hyperthyroidism stable absent ophthalmopathy progression within 18 months. Recently diagnosed hyperthyroidism of less than 2 months' duration affected patients aged 18 to 65. This clonotype has more than one count but fewer than ten. Template material for amplifying TCR beta CDR3 regions consisted of RNA transcripts. When the TCR CDR3 underwent first-round RT-PCR, the HTBI primer set was used. TCRdb fed the multiplex PCR reads into MiXCR, producing one record per CDR3 protein. There are about 840,000 distinct CDR3 sequences in the sample; around 39% occur only once, and approximately 8.7% lies in the top ten. The origin of this receptor is a man in his late teens or twenties with Graves' hyperthyroidism. The sequenced sample was blood.

The CDR3 nucleotides read TGTGCCAGCAGCTTATTCAGGGTTGAAGCTTTCTTT. It encodes CASSLFRVEAFF. The chain employs TRBV7-9 and TRBJ1-1; weak D call: TRBD1 (5 bases). The CDR3 is made up of 12 amino acids. V was shortened by 2 bases and J by 7 bases, with 8 bases between the two germline ends. Looked up from germline, CDR1 is SEHNR and CDR2 is FQNEAQ (reference sequence). The full variable domain, in which reference TRBV7-9 and TRBJ1-1 provide the parts outside the CDR3, is DTGVSQNPRHKITKRGQNVTFRCDPISEHNRLYWYRQTLGQGPEFLTYFQNEAQLEKSRLLSDRFSAERPKGSFSTLEIQRTEQGDSAMYLCASSLFRVEAFFGQGTRLTVV.